This T cell receptor beta chain was sequenced for a study of blood T cell repertoires in COVID-19 (dated by TCRdb to 2019 to 2021). Regarding the complete study: Samples covering the acute and convalescent phases of COVID-19 were provided by collaborators in the United States, Italy and Spain. HLA class I and class II types, where available, came from metadata supplied by the sample provider rather than from assay-based typing. The material from the prospective study consisted of cDNA or gDNA derived from T cells, B-cell-depleted T cells, or PBMCs. The repertoires were made available in a free public database intended to serve as a resource for research on the immune response to SARS-CoV-2. Deeply sampled blood TCRbeta repertoires from subjects exposed to, actively infected with, or recovered from COVID-19 were included in the dataset. A de-identified subject ID, COVID-19 status, age in years and sex were almost always included in the sample metadata. The samples were drawn from the first 160 participants of the ongoing ImmuneRACE study and from 1,254 subjects provided by 6 global collaborators. The paper as a whole reports these results and caveats: Clinical and demographic metadata were provided uncurated, with the amount varying by source and participant.

The immunoSEQ Assay, a bias-controlled multiplex PCR, was used to amplify TCRbeta CDR3 regions from genomic DNA. Processing in the source paper ran as follows. Within the assay, amplification of reference gene primers was used to estimate how many nucleated cells each sample contained. To quantify the absolute abundance of each unique TCRbeta CDR3 rearrangement, sequence reads were collapsed and filtered. For each sample, productive Simpson clonality was calculated as the square root of Simpson's diversity index over productive rearrangements. As stored in TCRdb, this immuneACCESS dataset retains in-frame rearrangements with V and J assigned. A fraction of the clones does not appear; measured against another copy, unresolved V genes explain less than half of the discrepancy, and the remainder lacks a known reason. V, J and clone size reflect that table, while D and trimming were determined from the DNA. For this sample there are some 27,000 clones; about nine tenths appear just once. The ten largest clonotypes hold approximately 13% of the sample.

Each collaborating institution followed its own protocols to collect whole blood in K2EDTA tubes. For TCRbeta analysis, collaborator samples were shipped as frozen whole blood, as isolated PBMCs, or as DNA extracted from either sample type. Trimming at the junction amounts to 5 bases on V and 0 bases on J, and the germline ends lie 10 bases apart. There are 14 amino acids in the CDR3, from cysteine to phenylalanine inclusive. The CDR3 DNA has 42 bases and is translated from base 1. CDR1 and CDR2 (MDHEN, SYDVKM) derive from the germline V gene. Worth noting for this clone: Its specific antigen is unknown. No qualities accompany the bases; no much larger clone lies one base away.

Recombination connected TRBV28 to TRBJ1-1; the D gene is not confidently resolved. The sequenced sample consisted of peripheral blood. This TCR was sampled from a human donor in a cohort sampled during active COVID-19. The donor label of this sample is uncertain. In nucleotides, the sequence is TGTGCCAGCAGTCCTTTCTCTATGAACACTGAAGCTTTCTTT. This codes for CASSPFSMNTEAFF.